A single sample gave rise to the 30 T cell receptor beta chains below, sequenced in a study of T cells after yellow fever vaccination. TCRdb redid the calling of the 5' RACE reads with MiXCR, one entry per CDR3 protein. The sample has about 320,000 distinct CDR3 sequences; approximately 4% are singletons. Material: PBMCs, obtained 15 days after the yellow fever booster vaccination. The receptors were sampled from a man aged 18 to 29 who received the YFV17D yellow fever vaccine.

The chain combines TRBV20-1 with TRBJ1-5; maybe TRBD1 (5 bases). The CDR3 is 13 residues long. Germline V gene data show CDR1 as DFQATT and CDR2 as SNEGSKA (reference sequence). Trimming removed 3 bases from V and 6 bases from J, with 12 bases in between. The CDR3 nucleotides read TGCAGTGCTAGTGGGACCGTCGGTCAGCCCCAGCATTTT. Translating gives CSASGTVGQPQHF.

The chain recombines TRBV7-8 with TRBJ1-2, with 8 bases lining up with TRBD1. V lost 2 bases and J lost 2; bases outside the gene matches: 1. CDR3 length: 14 amino acids. CDR1 and CDR2 from the germline V gene are SGHVS and FQNEAQ. The CDR3 DNA sequence: TGTGCCAGCAGCTTACGGACAGGGAACTATGGCTACACCTTC. It yields the protein CASSLRTGNYGYTF.

This clonotype was seen repeatedly, ten times or more. The chain has TRBV20-1 and TRBJ2-5; 9 bases align to TRBD2. CDR1 DFQATT and CDR2 SNEGSKA come from the germline V gene (reference sequence). There are 15 residues in the CDR3. The J segment lost 6 bases and the V segment lost 5 bases, leaving 13 bases of the junction unmatched. The CDR3 nucleotides are TGCAGTGCTGCATGGAGCGGGGGGCTCCCCCAGACCCAGTACTTC. Protein product: CSAAWSGGLPQTQYF.

CDR3 protein: CASSYVGGGMETQYF. The CDR3, as DNA: TGTGCCAGCAGTTACGTAGGGGGAGGGATGGAGACCCAGTACTTC. The V call is TRBV6-5, the J call TRBJ2-5; tentatively, D is TRBD2 (7 bases). Trimming shortened V by 2 bases and J by 5 bases, and 15 bases separated the two germline ends. The CDR3 spans 15 residues. Germline-derived CDR1 and CDR2 are MNHEY and SVGAGI.

There are a few counts of this clonotype. The V gene is TRBV7-9, the J gene TRBJ2-1; 14 bases line up with TRBD2. This CDR3 is 16 amino acids long. Germline values: CDR1 SEHNR, CDR2 FQNEAQ (reference sequence). The ends lost 6 bases at V and 7 bases at J; junction bases unmatched: 8. CDR3 nucleotide sequence: TGTGCCAGCAGTTCAAGGACTAGCGGGGGGATTAATGAGCAGTTCTTC. Protein sequence: CASSSRTSGGINEQFF.

This clonotype was counted only a few times. The V gene is TRBV5-1, the J gene TRBJ2-1; 8 bases are a match to TRBD1. Germline V gene lookup returns CDR1 SGHRS and CDR2 YFSETQ. V shed 6 bases, J shed 6 bases, and the junction held 11 bases outside the gene matches. This CDR3 contains 15 residues. CDR3 sequence reads: CASIATGTGFNEQFF. CDR3 DNA: TGCGCCAGCATCGCCACCGGGACAGGCTTCAATGAGCAGTTCTTC.

This clonotype was seen more than once but under ten times. The CDR3 sequence: CSASAHYGQGYYNEQFF. The CDR3 coding sequence is TGCAGTGCTAGTGCCCATTATGGACAGGGGTACTACAATGAGCAGTTCTTC. J is TRBJ2-1 and V is TRBV20-1; 9 positions match TRBD1. The CDR3 spans 17 residues. The V and J ends lost 3 bases and 3 bases, in that order; junction bases with no gene match: 12. Germline V gene lookup returns CDR1 DFQATT and CDR2 SNEGSKA (reference sequence).

This clonotype was detected a few times. This chain links TRBV10-3 with TRBJ2-5; TRBD2 aligns across 11 bases. This CDR3 is built from 19 residues. V lost 4 bases to trimming and J lost 2 bases; unmatched junction nucleotides: 15. CDR1 is ENHRY, CDR2 SYGVKD, per germline. DNA of the CDR3: TGTGCCATCAGTGGCGTTTCGGGACTAGCGGAACAGCCGCAAGAGACCCAGTACTTC. It yields the protein CAISGVSGLAEQPQETQYF.

The chain links TRBV30 to TRBJ1-5; D not certain. Germline V lookup: CDR1 GTSNPN, CDR2 SVGIG (reference sequence). The V gene lost 4 bases and the J gene lost 2 bases, with 9 bases spanning the gap. This CDR3 is 13 amino acids long. The CDR3 loop reads CAWTVAGNQPQHF. CDR3 bases: TGTGCCTGGACGGTGGCGGGCAATCAGCCCCAGCATTTT.

This clonotype was counted only a few times. This chain joins TRBV2 and TRBJ2-7, with D possibly matching TRBD1 (6 bases). The CDR3 loop spans 13 amino acids. Deletions cut 8 bases from V and 4 bases from J, with 15 bases between. CDR1 SNHLY and CDR2 FYNNEI come from the germline V gene. In DNA, the CDR3 is TGTGCCAGCGAACCGCGGACAGCTTACGAGCAGTACGTC. It is translated as CASEPRTAYEQYV.

In this sample, this clonotype turned up many times. V usage is TRBV7-9 and J usage is TRBJ1-1, with TRBD1 as a possible D gene (5 bases). The germline V gene has CDR1 SEHNR and CDR2 FQNEAQ (reference sequence). The CDR3 has 14 residues. The V and J ends lost 0 bases and 3 bases respectively, with 8 bases between them. CDR3 DNA sequence: TGTGCCAGCAGCTTAGCAGGGGTCTACACTGAAGCTTTCTTT. Its protein is CASSLAGVYTEAFF.

This clonotype has at least ten counts. The chain employs TRBV5-1 and TRBJ2-7; D remains unclear. Germline values: CDR1 SGHRS, CDR2 YFSETQ. With 0 bases removed from V and 2 bases from J, the gap between germline ends came to 9 bases. The CDR3 extends over 14 amino acids. The CDR3 DNA reads as TGCGCCAGCAGCTTGGGGGCGATTCCCTACGAGCAGTACTTC. This codes for CASSLGAIPYEQYF.

This clonotype was picked up many times. V usage is TRBV7-2 and J usage is TRBJ2-5; 7 nucleotides agree with TRBD2. The trim removed 4 bases at V and 5 bases at J, leaving 10 bases unmatched. The CDR3 runs 15 residues. From germline, CDR1 is SGHTA and CDR2 FQGNSA. The CDR3 DNA follows: TGTGCCAGCAGCTGGACGGCGGGGGTTGGGGAGACCCAGTACTTC. Translated, it gives CASSWTAGVGETQYF.

This clonotype was seen ten or more times. V gene TRBV20-1 combines with J gene TRBJ1-4; weak D call: TRBD1 (6 bases). V lost 3 bases and J 5 bases, leaving 10 bases between the germline ends. Germline values: CDR1 DFQATT, CDR2 SNEGSKA (reference sequence). The CDR3 extends over 13 amino acids. The CDR3 DNA sequence: TGCAGTGCTAGTCAGGGGTCCAATGAAAAACTGTTTTTT. Translating gives CSASQGSNEKLFF.

V gene TRBV5-1 combines with J gene TRBJ1-1; 8 bases map to TRBD1. The germline V gene has CDR1 SGHRS and CDR2 YFSETQ. This CDR3 region has 14 residues. With V trimmed by 4 bases and J by 4 bases, 6 bases remained unmatched. The CDR3 bases are TGCGCCAGCAGCGTCCGGGACAGGACCACTGAAGCTTTCTTT. Encoded protein: CASSVRDRTTEAFF.

This clonotype was detected only a few times. CDR3 loop: CASSLASLRGNNSPLHF. The CDR3 DNA reads as TGTGCCAGCAGCTTAGCCTCCCTCAGGGGAAATAATTCACCCCTCCACTTT. This chain links TRBV7-2 with TRBJ1-6; D may be TRBD1 (6 bases). V lost 0 bases and J 5 bases, leaving 14 bases between the germline ends. The CDR3 consists of 17 residues. CDR1 SGHTA and CDR2 FQGNSA come from the germline V gene.

This clonotype appeared a few times. The chain is built from TRBV5-1 and TRBJ1-1, with 7 positions matching TRBD1. CDR3 length: 14 residues. Germline-derived CDR1 and CDR2 are SGHRS and YFSETQ. Trimming took 4 bases from V and 4 from J; bases not matched to a gene: 7. CDR3 DNA sequence: TGCGCCAGCAGCGCCGACAGGGCAGGCACTGAAGCTTTCTTT. Its translation: CASSADRAGTEAFF.

V is TRBV27 and J is TRBJ2-4; 8 bases are a match to TRBD2. Trimming removed 2 bases from V and 7 bases from J; junction bases left unmatched: 4. CDR1 and CDR2 from the germline V gene are MNHEY and SMNVEV (reference sequence). This CDR3 comprises 14 residues. Here the CDR3 DNA reads TGTGCCAGCAGTTTAAGCGGGGGAGGCAACATTCAGTACTTC. This translates into CASSLSGGGNIQYF.

This clonotype was seen only a few times. V gene TRBV6-1 combines with J gene TRBJ2-1; perhaps TRBD2 as D (6 bases). The CDR3 is 13 amino acids. V lost 6 bases to trimming and J lost 6 bases, with 12 bases between them. The germline gives CDR1 MNHNS, CDR2 SASEGT. For the CDR3, the DNA is TGTGCCAGCAGACCCTGGGAGGTCAATGAGCAGTTCTTC. Translated: CASRPWEVNEQFF.

The sample holds a few counts of this clonotype. The CDR3 coding sequence is TGCGCCAGCAGCTTGGCCATTAGGGGAGAGACCCAGTACTTC. This codes for CASSLAIRGETQYF. The genes are TRBV5-1 and TRBJ2-5, with a possible D match to TRBD1 (5 bases). Trimming shortened V by 0 bases and J by 4 bases, and 10 bases separated the two germline ends. Per the germline V gene, CDR1 is SGHRS and CDR2 is YFSETQ. The CDR3 length is 14 residues.

In this sample, this clonotype turned up a few times. The chain uses TRBV5-1 and TRBJ1-4, with 7 bases fitting TRBD1. The CDR3 loop spans 15 amino acids. Germline values: CDR1 SGHRS, CDR2 YFSETQ. V lost 4 bases, J lost 5 bases, and 8 bases stayed unmatched. DNA of the CDR3: TGCGCCAGCAGCAACCTACAGGGGACCAATGAAAAACTGTTTTTT. Its translation: CASSNLQGTNEKLFF. Supplemented by reference TRBV5-1 and TRBJ1-4, the full variable domain reads KAGVTQTPRYLIKTRGQQVTLSCSPISGHRSVSWYQQTPGQGLQFLFEYFSETQRNKGNFPGRFSGRQFSNSRSEMNVSTLELGDSALYLCASSNLQGTNEKLFFGSGTQLSVL.

This clonotype occurred a few times. The chain combines TRBV7-9 with TRBJ2-4; 8 nucleotides line up with TRBD2. Germline V gene lookup returns CDR1 SEHNR and CDR2 FQNEAQ (reference sequence). J lost 9 bases, V lost 4 bases, and 8 bases had no gene match. The CDR3 totals 14 residues. The chain's CDR3 is CASSSGTAGGIQYF. The CDR3 DNA reads TGTGCCAGCAGCTCCGGGACCGCGGGAGGCATTCAGTACTTC.

This clonotype has ten or more counts. The CDR3: CASSSEGTYNEQFF. DNA for the CDR3: TGTGCCAGCAGCTCCGAGGGAACCTACAATGAGCAGTTCTTC. This chain uses TRBV7-6 with TRBJ2-1; maybe TRBD2 (5 bases). The germline gives CDR1 SGHVS, CDR2 FNYEAQ. V was trimmed by 4 bases and J by 2 bases, leaving 9 bases between them. This CDR3 region has 14 residues.

This clonotype has only a few counts. The rearrangement uses TRBV5-1 and TRBJ1-2; maybe TRBD1 (5 bases). V was shortened by 0 bases and J by 7 bases, with 10 bases between the two germline ends. Germline V lookup: CDR1 SGHRS, CDR2 YFSETQ. The CDR3 has 13 amino acids. CDR3: CASSLAGPGGYTF. In nucleotides, the CDR3 is TGCGCCAGCAGCTTGGCGGGGCCCGGTGGCTACACCTTC.

This clonotype was recorded at least ten times. The chain links TRBV9 to TRBJ1-3; D uncertain. The CDR3 covers 15 residues. V dropped 6 bases and J dropped 4 bases, with 17 bases sitting between them. From germline, CDR1 is SGDLS and CDR2 YYNGEE. CDR3 coding DNA: TGTGCCAGCACCGATCTTTTGGGCGGAGGAAACACCATATATTTT. Translated, it gives CASTDLLGGGNTIYF. The complete variable domain, with remaining parts taken from reference TRBV9 and TRBJ1-3, reads DSGVTQTPKHLITATGQRVTLRCSPRSGDLSVYWYQQSLDQGLQFLIQYYNGEERAKGNILERFSAQQFPDLHSELNLSSLELGDSALYFCASTDLLGGGNTIYFGEGSWLTVV.

This clonotype was counted many times. The CDR3 bases are TGTGCCAGCAGCCCTACAGTGCCAGATACGCAGTATTTT. The encoded protein is CASSPTVPDTQYF. J is TRBJ2-3 and V is TRBV6-6; no definite D call. The ends were cut back, 6 bases at V and 4 bases at J, with 11 bases in the middle. Germline CDR1 MNHNY, CDR2 SVGAGI (reference sequence). This CDR3 spans 13 amino acids.

This clonotype has ten or more counts. The chain carries TRBV5-6 and TRBJ2-1; D is ambiguous. The CDR3 contains 12 residues. Germline CDR1 is SGHDT and CDR2 is YYEEEE. Trimming took off 3 bases at V and 6 bases at J, with 7 bases between the two ends. For the CDR3, the DNA is TGTGCCAGCAGCTCCTACAGCAATGAGCAGTTCTTC. Protein sequence: CASSSYSNEQFF.

The table lists this clonotype with many counts. The chain employs TRBV5-4 and TRBJ2-3; 7 positions agree with TRBD2. The V segment lost 0 bases and the J segment 0 bases; nucleotides outside the gene matches: 4. Germline assignment: CDR1 SGHNT and CDR2 YYREEE (reference sequence). This CDR3 has 16 amino acids. CDR3: CASSLGSGVSTDTQYF. The CDR3 DNA follows: TGTGCCAGCAGCTTGGGGAGCGGGGTCAGCACAGATACGCAGTATTTT.

The table lists this clonotype with a few counts. The rearrangement links TRBV12-3 or TRBV12-4 to TRBJ2-3; no clear D. The CDR3 length is 14 residues. Trimming stripped 1 base from V and 6 bases from J, with 11 bases between. CDR3 sequence reads: CASSLDRQGDTQYF. The CDR3 nucleotides read TGTGCCAGCAGTTTAGACCGGCAAGGGGATACGCAGTATTTT.

This clonotype was observed a handful of times. The genes are TRBV9 and TRBJ2-2; no clear D gene. The CDR3 spans 15 residues. The V gene lost 1 base and the J gene lost 0 bases, with 7 bases spanning the gap. Germline V gene data show CDR1 as SGDLS and CDR2 as YYNGEE. As DNA, the CDR3 is TGTGCCAGCAGCGTATTCACTGCGAACACCGGGGAGCTGTTTTTT. This codes for CASSVFTANTGELFF.